These 26 T cell receptor beta chains share one sample of origin, sequenced in a study of metastatic and nonmetastatic thyroid tumors. MiXCR reprocessed the PCR reads for TCRdb. The data show fewer than 12,000 clones, with approximately 24% seen just once and 9.8% held by the top ten. No treatment had been given to any patient before thyroid surgery. The sequencing input was tumor tissue. These receptor sequences come from a female donor with papillary thyroid cancer or a benign thyroid nodule (not recorded which). Some clones in this sample may be carry-over from other donors' samples.

This clone was observed a handful of times. J is TRBJ2-1 and V is TRBV6-5; D unresolved. Trimming stripped 0 bases from V and 3 bases from J, with 3 bases between. From germline, CDR1 is MNHEY and CDR2 SVGAGI. The CDR3 is 13 amino acids. CDR3 DNA sequence: TGTGCCAGCAGTTACTCCTTCTACAATGAGCAGTTCTTC. Translation: CASSYSFYNEQFF.

This clone ranks as medium-sized. An end of the junction does not agree with germline; a read error may underlie this. The chain links TRBV12-3 or TRBV12-4 to TRBJ2-3; TRBD1 is a possible D gene (7 bases). The CDR3 extends over 14 amino acids. CDR3 amino acids: CASILGLQGGTQYF. DNA of the CDR3: TGTGCCAGCATTTTAGGGCTGCAGGGGGGTACGCAGTATTTT.

V usage is TRBV20-1 and J usage is TRBJ2-1, with D maybe TRBD1 (7 bases). Between the trimmed V and J ends, which lost 5 bases and 10 bases, there was a span of 12 bases. The CDR3 has 11 amino acids. Looked up from germline, CDR1 is DFQATT and CDR2 is SNEGSKA (reference sequence). Written as DNA, the CDR3 is TGCAGTGCTTCCCAGGGGGGAGAGCAGTTCTTC. Protein sequence: CSASQGGEQFF.

This clone occurred a few times. The chain joins TRBV24-1 to TRBJ2-2, with 14 bases lining up with TRBD2. CDR3 length: 16 amino acids. V was clipped by 5 bases and J by 7 bases; unmatched bases: 5. The germline gives CDR1 KGHDR, CDR2 SFDVKD. CDR3 region: CATSVTSGRGGGELFF. The CDR3 DNA sequence: TGTGCCACCAGTGTGACTAGCGGGAGGGGCGGCGGGGAGCTGTTTTTT.

The sample holds a few counts of this clone. The V call is TRBV2, the J call TRBJ1-1; the D gene is possibly TRBD1 (5 bases). Germline lookup yields CDR1 SNHLY and CDR2 FYNNEI. The V end lost 2 bases, the J end lost 6 bases, and 10 bases lay between the germline ends. The CDR3 contains 13 residues. CDR3 loop: CASSELQVSEAFF. Written as DNA, the CDR3 is TGTGCCAGCAGTGAATTACAGGTCTCTGAAGCTTTCTTT.

This clone was counted ten times or more. The chain is built from TRBV4-1 and TRBJ2-3; TRBD2 aligns across 14 bases. The V gene end was trimmed by 1 base and the J gene end by 4 bases; junction bases not matched to a gene: 7. Germline V gene lookup returns CDR1 MGHRA and CDR2 YSYEKL. The length of the CDR3 is 18 residues. The CDR3 loop is CASSQGRLAGGNADTQYF. DNA for the CDR3: TGCGCCAGCAGCCAAGGAAGACTAGCGGGAGGGAATGCAGATACGCAGTATTTT.

This clone appeared a few times. The rearrangement links TRBV19 to TRBJ1-2, with a possible D match to TRBD1 (5 bases). CDR1 is LNHDA, CDR2 SQIVND, per germline (reference sequence). V lost 5 bases and J 5 bases, leaving 15 bases between the germline ends. The CDR3 is 14 amino acids. The CDR3 DNA reads TGTGCCAGTAGTCCGCAGGCAGGGCCATATGGCTACACCTTC. Residues: CASSPQAGPYGYTF. Together with reference TRBV19 and TRBJ1-2, the CDR3 gives the full variable domain: DGGITQSPKYLFRKEGQNVTLSCEQNLNHDAMYWYRQDPGQGLRLIYYSQIVNDFQKGDIAEGYSVSREKKESFPLTVTSAQKNPTAFYLCASSPQAGPYGYTFGSGTRLTVV.

A few counts support this clone. The rearrangement links TRBV12-3 or TRBV12-4 to TRBJ1-2, with D possibly being TRBD1 (5 bases). The CDR3 length is 15 residues. Trimming took 2 bases from V and 6 from J, leaving 16 bases between them. The CDR3 sequence: CASSLSGTQEDGYTF. In DNA form, the CDR3 reads TGTGCCAGCAGTTTATCCGGGACTCAAGAGGATGGCTACACCTTC.

V is TRBV5-1 and J is TRBJ2-3, with TRBD2 matching over 7 bases. CDR3 length equals 15 residues. The ends lost 4 bases at V and 3 bases at J; junction bases unmatched: 8. The germline V gene has CDR1 SGHRS and CDR2 YFSETQ. The CDR3 DNA reads TGCGCCAGCAGCCCCGGGACTAAGAGTACAGATACGCAGTATTTT. Amino acid sequence: CASSPGTKSTDTQYF.

In DNA, the CDR3 is TGTGCCAGCAGTTACTCTCGAGCGGGAGCCGAAAAATCACAAGAGACCCAGTACTTC. Encoded protein: CASSYSRAGAEKSQETQYF. The chain employs TRBV6-5 and TRBJ2-5, with 8 bases that match TRBD2. Per germline, CDR1 MNHEY and CDR2 SVGAGI. V lost 0 bases and J lost 2; bases outside the gene matches: 14. CDR3 length: 19 residues.

The rearrangement joins TRBV5-1 to TRBJ2-7; D is ambiguous. V was trimmed by 5 bases and J by 4 bases, leaving 7 bases between them. There are 11 residues in the CDR3. Germline lookup yields CDR1 SGHRS and CDR2 YFSETQ. Written as DNA, the CDR3 is TGCGCCAGCAGGTCAGAGTACGAGCAGTACTTC. This encodes CASRSEYEQYF.

A few counts support this clone. The CDR3 sequence is CASTLQGARGIGYTF. The CDR3, as DNA: TGTGCCAGCACCCTACAGGGGGCGCGGGGTATAGGCTACACCTTC. The chain recombines TRBV12-3 or TRBV12-4 with TRBJ1-2; 9 nucleotides agree with TRBD1. CDR3 length equals 15 residues. V lost 7 bases and J lost 8; bases outside the gene matches: 14.

This clone was found many times. Being one base from a much bigger clone, this may be a read error. Other DNA sequences of this sample code for an identical CDR3. The V call is TRBV2, the J call TRBJ2-1; TRBD1 agrees at 8 bases. J lost 4 bases, V lost 3 bases, and 8 bases had no gene match. The germline CDR1 and CDR2 sequences are SNHLY and FYNNEI. CDR3 length: 16 residues. The chain's CDR3 is CASSEAHGQGYNEQFF. The CDR3 DNA reads as TGTGCCAGCAGTGAGGCGCACGGACAGGGTTACAATGAGCAGTTCTTC.

This sequence joins TRBV28 and TRBJ2-7; D gene uncertain. Germline values: CDR1 MDHEN, CDR2 SYDVKM. The V and J ends lost 6 bases and 2 bases respectively, with 11 bases between them. The CDR3 length is 13 residues. Written as DNA, the CDR3 is TGTGCCAGCAGCCGCAGGAGCCCCTACGAGCAGTACTTC. This sequence encodes CASSRRSPYEQYF.

The chain employs TRBV5-4 and TRBJ2-5; D remains unclear. Germline CDR1 is SGHNT and CDR2 is YYREEE (reference sequence). The V gene lost 2 bases and the J gene lost 1 base, with 9 bases spanning the gap. CDR3 length: 14 amino acids. CDR3 protein: CASSLRTAQETQYF. The DNA of the CDR3 is TGTGCCAGCAGCTTAAGAACAGCCCAAGAGACCCAGTACTTC.

The chain recombines TRBV20-1 with TRBJ2-3; 9 bases are a match to TRBD2. The CDR3 spans 17 residues. CDR1 is DFQATT and CDR2 is SNEGSKA in the germline V gene (reference sequence). The V segment lost 2 bases and the J segment 5 bases; nucleotides outside the gene matches: 14. The CDR3: CSARLAGVYSRGDTQYF. CDR3 nucleotide sequence: TGCAGTGCTAGATTAGCGGGAGTATATTCACGGGGAGATACGCAGTATTTT.

This clone was seen just once. The chain carries TRBV30 and TRBJ2-3, with 7 bases that match TRBD2. There are 14 residues in the CDR3. From germline, CDR1 is GTSNPN and CDR2 SVGIG (reference sequence). Unmatched junction bases numbered 7, after V lost 3 bases and J lost 4 bases. CDR3 region: CAWSWGRAPDTQYF. As DNA, the CDR3 is TGTGCCTGGAGCTGGGGGAGGGCACCAGATACGCAGTATTTT.

This clone appeared once. This chain connects TRBV6-2 or TRBV6-3 to TRBJ2-7, with D unresolved. The CDR3 extends over 17 amino acids. Trimming shortened V by 6 bases and J by 1 base, and 22 bases separated the two germline ends. The germline gives CDR1 MNHEY, CDR2 SVGEGT. Here the CDR3 DNA reads TGTGCCAGCAGCCGATATTCCGTGACGGCCAGGTCCTACGAGCAGTACTTC. It encodes CASSRYSVTARSYEQYF.

This clone was found once. The gene calls are TRBV5-1 and TRBJ2-3, with a possible D match to TRBD1 (6 bases). Germline CDR1 reads SGHRS; CDR2 reads YFSETQ. The CDR3 runs to 14 residues. V was shortened by 0 bases and J by 2 bases, with 7 bases between the two germline ends. For the CDR3, the DNA is TGCGCCAGCAGCTTGGGACAGGCCACAGATACGCAGTATTTT. It specifies CASSLGQATDTQYF.

This clone came up many times. V usage is TRBV6-5 and J usage is TRBJ2-3; D perhaps matches TRBD1 (5 bases). From germline, CDR1 is MNHEY and CDR2 SVGAGI. This CDR3 spans 16 amino acids. V was trimmed by 2 bases and J by 0 bases, leaving 12 bases between them. The CDR3 loop is CASSYGGAPSTDTQYF. CDR3 DNA: TGTGCCAGCAGTTACGGTGGGGCTCCTAGCACAGATACGCAGTATTTT.

This clone came up a few times. This chain uses TRBV20-1 with TRBJ1-1; tentative D call: TRBD1 (5 bases). The CDR3 runs 13 residues. V lost 2 bases and J 3 bases, leaving 10 bases between the germline ends. The germline V gene encodes CDR1 DFQATT and CDR2 SNEGSKA (reference sequence). CDR3 bases: TGCAGTGCTAGAAGGGGATTTGACACTGAAGCTTTCTTT. It codes for CSARRGFDTEAFF.

Within the sample, this clone is medium-sized. The rearrangement joins TRBV7-3 to TRBJ2-2, with D possibly TRBD2 on 6 matching bases. The CDR3 is made up of 13 amino acids. CDR1 is SGHTA and CDR2 is FQGTGA in the germline V gene. V dropped 2 bases and J dropped 7 bases, with 8 bases sitting between them. The DNA for the CDR3 is TGTGCCAGCAGCTTAGGGCGGGGCGGGGAGCTGTTTTTT. Translated, it gives CASSLGRGGELFF.

This clone is medium-sized in the sample. The CDR3 loop reads CATSREASGMQETQYF. The DNA of the CDR3 is TGTGCCACCAGCAGAGAAGCTAGCGGGATGCAAGAGACCCAGTACTTC. The chain recombines TRBV15 with TRBJ2-5; TRBD2 matches at 9 bases. The trim removed 0 bases at V and 2 bases at J, leaving 4 bases unmatched. The CDR3 loop spans 16 amino acids. CDR1 is LNHNV and CDR2 is YYDKDF in the germline V gene (reference sequence).

By frequency in the sample, this clone is medium-sized. The chain is built from TRBV12-3 or TRBV12-4 and TRBJ2-5; the match to TRBD1 covers 8 bases. The junction had 6 bases not matched to a gene; V was cut back by 6 bases and J by 3 bases. The CDR3 sequence is 14 residues long. CDR3 nucleotide sequence: TGTGCCAGCAGCCCCAGGGGGCGCGAAGAGACCCAGTACTTC. Protein sequence: CASSPRGREETQYF.

V usage is TRBV6-5 and J usage is TRBJ1-2; D uncertain. Trimming removed 1 base from V and 8 bases from J, with 17 bases in between. Germline V lookup: CDR1 MNHEY, CDR2 SVGAGI. CDR3 length: 15 amino acids. CDR3 region: CASSYWRDFTDGYTF. The CDR3 nucleotides are TGTGCCAGCAGTTACTGGAGGGATTTTACGGACGGCTACACCTTC.

This clone came up a few times. The CDR3 sequence is CASSLGTGWPGNEQFF. The CDR3 nucleotides read TGTGCCAGCAGTTTGGGTACGGGATGGCCAGGGAATGAGCAGTTCTTC. The chain recombines TRBV6-6 with TRBJ2-1; D is perhaps TRBD1 or TRBD2 (5 bases each). The CDR3 sequence is 16 residues long. V lost 4 bases to trimming and J lost 7 bases, with 20 bases between them. Looked up from germline, CDR1 is MNHNY and CDR2 is SVGAGI (reference sequence).